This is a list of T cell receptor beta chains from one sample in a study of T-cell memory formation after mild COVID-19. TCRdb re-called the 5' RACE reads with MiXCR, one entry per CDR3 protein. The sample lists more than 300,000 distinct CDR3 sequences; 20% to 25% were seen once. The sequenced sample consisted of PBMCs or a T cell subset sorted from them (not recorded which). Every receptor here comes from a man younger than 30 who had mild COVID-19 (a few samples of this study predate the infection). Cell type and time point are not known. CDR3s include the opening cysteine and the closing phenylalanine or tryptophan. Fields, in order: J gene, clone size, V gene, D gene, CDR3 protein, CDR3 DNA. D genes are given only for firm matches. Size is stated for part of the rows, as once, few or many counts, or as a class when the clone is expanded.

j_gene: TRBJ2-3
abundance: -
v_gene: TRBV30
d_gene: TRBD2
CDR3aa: CAWSGGRTDTQYF
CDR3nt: TGTGCCTGGAGCGGGGGGAGGACAGATACGCAGTATTTT

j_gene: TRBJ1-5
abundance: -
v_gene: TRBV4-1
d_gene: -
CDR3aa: CASSQGTPSNQPQHF
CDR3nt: TGCGCCAGCAGCCAAGGAACACCTAGCAATCAGCCCCAGCATTTT

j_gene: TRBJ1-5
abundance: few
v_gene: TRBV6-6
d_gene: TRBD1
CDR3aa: CASTRQGRQPQHF
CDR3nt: TGTGCCAGCACAAGACAGGGTAGGCAGCCCCAGCATTTT

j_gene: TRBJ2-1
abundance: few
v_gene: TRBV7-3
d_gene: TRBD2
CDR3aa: CASSFTGTSTGNEQFF
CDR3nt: TGTGCCAGCAGCTTTACCGGGACTAGTACGGGCAATGAGCAGTTCTTC

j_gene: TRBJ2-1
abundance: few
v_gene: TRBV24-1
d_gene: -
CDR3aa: CATSDVRHSQQFF
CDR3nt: TGTGCCACCAGTGATGTACGGCACTCCCAGCAGTTCTTC

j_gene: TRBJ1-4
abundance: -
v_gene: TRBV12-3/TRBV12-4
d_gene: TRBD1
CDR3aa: CASSLDRGSEKLFF
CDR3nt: TGTGCCAGCAGTTTGGACAGGGGGAGCGAAAAACTGTTTTTT

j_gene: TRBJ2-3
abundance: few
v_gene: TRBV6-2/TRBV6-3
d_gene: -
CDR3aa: CASRPTGDTQYF
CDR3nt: TGTGCCAGCAGACCGACAGGAGATACGCAGTATTTT

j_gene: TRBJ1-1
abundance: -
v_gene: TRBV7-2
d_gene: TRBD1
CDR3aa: CASSPQGARGEAFF
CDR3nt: TGTGCCAGCAGCCCACAGGGGGCGCGGGGGGAAGCTTTCTTT

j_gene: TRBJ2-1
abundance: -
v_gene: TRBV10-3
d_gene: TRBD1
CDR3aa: CAISNRDSDNEQFF
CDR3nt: TGTGCCATCTCAAACCGGGACAGCGATAATGAGCAGTTCTTC

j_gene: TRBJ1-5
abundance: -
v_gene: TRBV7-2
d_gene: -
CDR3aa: CASSLSGRDQPQHF
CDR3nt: TGTGCCAGCAGCTTATCTGGGAGAGATCAGCCCCAGCATTTT

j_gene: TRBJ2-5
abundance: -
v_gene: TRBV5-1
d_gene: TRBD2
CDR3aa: CASSGGDYQETQYF
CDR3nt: TGCGCCAGCAGCGGGGGGGACTACCAAGAGACCCAGTACTTC

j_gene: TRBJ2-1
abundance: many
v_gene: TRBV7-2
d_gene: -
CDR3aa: CASSLALRGGANEQFF
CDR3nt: TGTGCCAGCAGCTTAGCGTTGAGGGGGGGAGCAAATGAGCAGTTCTTC

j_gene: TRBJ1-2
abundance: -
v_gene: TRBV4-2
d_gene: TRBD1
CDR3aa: CASSQAERGGQEIYGYTF
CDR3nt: TGTGCCAGCAGCCAAGCGGAGAGGGGGGGACAGGAGATCTATGGCTACACCTTC

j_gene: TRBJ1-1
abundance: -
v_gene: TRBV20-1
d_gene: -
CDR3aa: CSARWRQSEAFF
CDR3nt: TGCAGTGCTAGATGGAGACAGTCTGAAGCTTTCTTT

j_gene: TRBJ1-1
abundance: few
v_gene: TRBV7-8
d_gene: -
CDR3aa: CASSLDRRREAFF
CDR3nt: TGTGCCAGCAGCTTAGATCGAAGACGTGAAGCTTTCTTT

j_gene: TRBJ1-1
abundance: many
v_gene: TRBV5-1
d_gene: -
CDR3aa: CASGKGQPNTEAFF
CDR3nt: TGCGCCAGCGGCAAGGGGCAACCGAACACTGAAGCTTTCTTT